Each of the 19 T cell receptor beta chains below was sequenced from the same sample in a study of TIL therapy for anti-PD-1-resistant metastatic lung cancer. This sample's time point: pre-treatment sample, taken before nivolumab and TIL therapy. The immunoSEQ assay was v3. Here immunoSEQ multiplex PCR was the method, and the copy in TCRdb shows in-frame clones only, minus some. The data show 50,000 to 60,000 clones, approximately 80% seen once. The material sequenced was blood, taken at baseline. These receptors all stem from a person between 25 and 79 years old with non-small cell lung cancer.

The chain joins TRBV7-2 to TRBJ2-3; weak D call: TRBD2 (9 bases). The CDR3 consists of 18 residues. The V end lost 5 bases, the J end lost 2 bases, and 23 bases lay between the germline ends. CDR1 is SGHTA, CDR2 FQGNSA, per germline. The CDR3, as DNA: TGTGCCAGCAGCCCCAGGGGGCTAGCGGGACCCCTCACAGATACGCAGTATTTT. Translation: CASSPRGLAGPLTDTQYF.

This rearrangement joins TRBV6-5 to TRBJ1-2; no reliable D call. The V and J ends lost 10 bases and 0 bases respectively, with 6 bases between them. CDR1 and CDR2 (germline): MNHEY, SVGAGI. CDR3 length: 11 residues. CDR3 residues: CATETNYGYTF. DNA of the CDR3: TGTGCCACCGAGACTAACTATGGCTACACCTTC.

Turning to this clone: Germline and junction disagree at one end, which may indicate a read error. CDR3 bases: TGTGCCAGTAGTGTAGAGGGGACGGAAAATTCACCCCTCCACTTT. Protein product: CASSVEGTENSPLHF. The V call is TRBV19, the J call TRBJ1-6; a weak D match, TRBD1 (5 bases). Germline V gene data show CDR1 as LNHDA and CDR2 as SQIVND (reference sequence). CDR3 length equals 15 residues.

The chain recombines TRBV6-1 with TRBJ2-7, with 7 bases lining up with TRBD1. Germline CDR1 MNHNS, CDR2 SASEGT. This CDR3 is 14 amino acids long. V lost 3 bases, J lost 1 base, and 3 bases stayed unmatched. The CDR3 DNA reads TGTGCCAGCAGTGACCGGGACAGATCCTACGAGCAGTACTTC. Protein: CASSDRDRSYEQYF.

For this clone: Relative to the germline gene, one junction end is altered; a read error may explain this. The chain's CDR3 is CATTAPAAGVYEQYF. The CDR3 DNA reads TGCGCCACCACAGCGCCGGCAGCGGGAGTCTACGAGCAGTACTTC. J is TRBJ2-7 and V is TRBV10-3; 8 bases are shared with TRBD2. The CDR3 is 15 residues long. CDR1 and CDR2 (germline): ENHRY, SYGVKD.

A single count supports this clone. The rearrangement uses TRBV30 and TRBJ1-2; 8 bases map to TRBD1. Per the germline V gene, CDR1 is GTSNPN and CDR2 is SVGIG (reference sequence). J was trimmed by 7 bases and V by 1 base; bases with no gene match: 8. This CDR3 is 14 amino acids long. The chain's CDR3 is CAWSATRTGSGYTF. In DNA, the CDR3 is TGTGCCTGGAGTGCAACCCGGACAGGGAGTGGCTACACCTTC.

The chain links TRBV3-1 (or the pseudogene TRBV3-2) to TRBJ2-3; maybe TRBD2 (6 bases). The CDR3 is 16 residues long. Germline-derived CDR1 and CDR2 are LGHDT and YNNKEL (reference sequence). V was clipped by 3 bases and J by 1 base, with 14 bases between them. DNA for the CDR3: TGTGCCAGCAGCCATAGGTACGGCGGGGGCACAGATACGCAGTATTTT. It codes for CASSHRYGGGTDTQYF.

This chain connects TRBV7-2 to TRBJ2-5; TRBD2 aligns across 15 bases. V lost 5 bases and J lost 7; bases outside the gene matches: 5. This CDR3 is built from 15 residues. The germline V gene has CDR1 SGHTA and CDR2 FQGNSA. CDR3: CASSPQGLAGGTQYF. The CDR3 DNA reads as TGTGCCAGCAGCCCCCAGGGACTAGCGGGGGGGACCCAGTACTTC.

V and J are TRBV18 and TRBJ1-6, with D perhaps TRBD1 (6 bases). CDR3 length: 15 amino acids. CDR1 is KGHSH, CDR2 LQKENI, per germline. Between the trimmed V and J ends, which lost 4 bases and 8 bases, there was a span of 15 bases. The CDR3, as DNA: TGTGCCAGCTCACTCGGGGGGGGCATGGATTCACCCCTCCACTTT. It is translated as CASSLGGGMDSPLHF.

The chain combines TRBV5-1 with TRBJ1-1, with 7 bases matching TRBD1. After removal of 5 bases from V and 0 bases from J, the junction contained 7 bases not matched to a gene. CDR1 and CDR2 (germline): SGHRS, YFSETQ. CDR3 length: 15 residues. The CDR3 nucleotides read TGCGCCAGCAGTTCTCCGACAGGGATGAACACTGAAGCTTTCTTT. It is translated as CASSSPTGMNTEAFF.

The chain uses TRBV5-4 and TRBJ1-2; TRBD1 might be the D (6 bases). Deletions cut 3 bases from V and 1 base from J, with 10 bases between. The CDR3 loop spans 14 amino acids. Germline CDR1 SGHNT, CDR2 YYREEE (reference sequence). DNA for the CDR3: TGTGCCAGCAGCTCCGGACAGAGTAACTATGGCTACACCTTC. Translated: CASSSGQSNYGYTF. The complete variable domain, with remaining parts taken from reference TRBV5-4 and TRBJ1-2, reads ETGVTQSPTHLIKTRGQQVTLRCSSQSGHNTVSWYQQALGQGPQFIFQYYREEENGRGNFPPRFSGLQFPNYSSELNVNALELDDSALYLCASSSGQSNYGYTFGSGTRLTVV.

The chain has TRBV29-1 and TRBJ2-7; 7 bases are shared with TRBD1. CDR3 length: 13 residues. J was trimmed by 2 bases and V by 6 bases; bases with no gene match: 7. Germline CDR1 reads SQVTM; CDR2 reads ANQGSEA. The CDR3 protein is CSVAQGPTYEQYF. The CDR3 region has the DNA TGCAGCGTAGCACAGGGGCCGACCTACGAGCAGTACTTC.

The chain's CDR3 is CSAAGGSGYTF. The DNA for the CDR3 is TGCAGTGCTGCAGGGGGCAGCGGCTACACCTTC. The chain links TRBV20-1 to TRBJ1-2; 8 nucleotides agree with TRBD1. With V trimmed by 5 bases and J by 8 bases, 4 bases remained unmatched. The CDR3 covers 11 residues. Germline-derived CDR1 and CDR2 are DFQATT and SNEGSKA (reference sequence).

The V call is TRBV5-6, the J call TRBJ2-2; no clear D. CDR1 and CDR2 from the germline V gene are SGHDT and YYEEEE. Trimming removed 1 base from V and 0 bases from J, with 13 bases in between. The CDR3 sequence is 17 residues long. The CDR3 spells CASSLYWPETNTGELFF. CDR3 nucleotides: TGTGCCAGCAGCTTGTACTGGCCTGAAACGAACACCGGGGAGCTGTTTTTT.

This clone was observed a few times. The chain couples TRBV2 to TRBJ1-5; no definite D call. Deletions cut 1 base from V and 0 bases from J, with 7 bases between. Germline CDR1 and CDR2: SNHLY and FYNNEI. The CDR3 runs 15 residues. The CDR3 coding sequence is TGTGCCAGCAGTGAAGGGCAACCTAGCAATCAGCCCCAGCATTTT. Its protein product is CASSEGQPSNQPQHF.

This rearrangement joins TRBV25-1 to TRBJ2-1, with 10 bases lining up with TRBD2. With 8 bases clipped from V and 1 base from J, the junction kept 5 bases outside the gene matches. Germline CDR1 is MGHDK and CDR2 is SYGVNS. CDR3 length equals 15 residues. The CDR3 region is CASSRAGGSYNEQFF. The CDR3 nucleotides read TGTGCCAGCTCAAGAGCGGGAGGGTCCTACAATGAGCAGTTCTTC.

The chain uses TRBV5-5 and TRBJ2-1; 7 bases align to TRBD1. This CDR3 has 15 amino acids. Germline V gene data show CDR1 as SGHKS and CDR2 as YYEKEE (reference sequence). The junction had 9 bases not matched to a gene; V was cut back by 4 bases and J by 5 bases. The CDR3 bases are TGTGCCAGCAGCAGGGGAGACAGGGCTGACAATGAGCAGTTCTTC. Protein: CASSRGDRADNEQFF.

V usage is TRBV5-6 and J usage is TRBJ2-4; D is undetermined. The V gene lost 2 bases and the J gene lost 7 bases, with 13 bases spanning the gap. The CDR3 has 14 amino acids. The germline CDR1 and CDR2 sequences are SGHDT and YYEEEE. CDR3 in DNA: TGTGCCAGCAGCTTTCGGAATGAGGAGAACATTCAGTACTTC. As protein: CASSFRNEENIQYF.

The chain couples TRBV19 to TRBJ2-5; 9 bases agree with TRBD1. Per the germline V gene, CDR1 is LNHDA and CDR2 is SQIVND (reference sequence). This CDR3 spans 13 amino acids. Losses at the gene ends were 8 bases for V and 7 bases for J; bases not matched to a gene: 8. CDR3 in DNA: TGTGCCAGTGGGGGACAGGGTTACTCGACCCAGTACTTC. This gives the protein CASGGQGYSTQYF.